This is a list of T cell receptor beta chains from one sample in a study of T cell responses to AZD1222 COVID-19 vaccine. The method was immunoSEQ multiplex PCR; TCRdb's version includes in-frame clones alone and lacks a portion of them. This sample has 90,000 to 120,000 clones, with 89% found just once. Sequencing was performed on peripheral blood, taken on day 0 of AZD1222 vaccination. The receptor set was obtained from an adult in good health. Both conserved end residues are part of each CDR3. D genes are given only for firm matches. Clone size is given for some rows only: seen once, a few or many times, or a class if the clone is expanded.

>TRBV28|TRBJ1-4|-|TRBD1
TGTGCCAGCAGTGTACCCACAGGGGGGGGAAAACTGTTTTTT
CASSVPTGGGKLFF
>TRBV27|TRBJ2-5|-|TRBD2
TGTGCCAGCAGTTCTAGACTAGCGGGGGAAGAGACCCAGTACTTC
CASSSRLAGEETQYF
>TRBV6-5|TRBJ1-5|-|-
TGTGCCAGCAGAGGGCCAATACCTACTCAGCCCCAGCATTTT
CASRGPIPTQPQHF
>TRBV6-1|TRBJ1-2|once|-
TGTGCCAGCAGTGAAGCGGGGGAAACTAACTATGGCTACACCTTC
CASSEAGETNYGYTF
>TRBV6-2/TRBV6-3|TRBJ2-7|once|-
TGTGCCAGCAGTTACCCCCTTCCGCTGCAGTACTTC
CASSYPLPLQYF
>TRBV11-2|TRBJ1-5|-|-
TGTCCCAATCAGCCCCAGCATTTT
CPNQPQHF
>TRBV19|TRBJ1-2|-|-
TGTGCCAGTAGTAGGACAGTAGCTAACTATGGCTACACCTTC
CASSRTVANYGYTF
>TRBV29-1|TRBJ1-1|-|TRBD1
TGCAGCGTTAGAAAAGGGACAGCTGAAGCTTTCTTT
CSVRKGTAEAFF
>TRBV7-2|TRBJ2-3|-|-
TGTGCCAGCAGTAGGGCCGGGACCATCACAGATACGCAGTATTTT
CASSRAGTITDTQYF
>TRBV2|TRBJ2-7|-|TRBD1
TGTGCCAGCAGGCCTGGCCCGGACAGGGTCTACGAGCAGTACTTC
CASRPGPDRVYEQYF
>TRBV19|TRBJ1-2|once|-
TGTGCCAGTCGGACACGGACTTACTATGGCTACACCTTC
CASRTRTYYGYTF
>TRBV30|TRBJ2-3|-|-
TGTGCCTTACAGGTACCTAGCACAGATACGCAGTATTTT
CALQVPSTDTQYF
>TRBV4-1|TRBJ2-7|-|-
TGCGCCAGCAGCCAACCGCCGGGCAGAACCTACGAGCAGTACTTC
CASSQPPGRTYEQYF
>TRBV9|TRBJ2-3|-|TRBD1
TGTGCCAGCAGCGCTATAAAAGGGGGCCAGTTCACAGATACGCAGTATTTT
CASSAIKGGQFTDTQYF
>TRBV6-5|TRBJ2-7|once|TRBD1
TGTGCCAGCAGCCTAGACAGGGGGCCCTACGAGCAGTACTTC
CASSLDRGPYEQYF
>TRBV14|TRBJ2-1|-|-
TGTGCCAGCAGCCCGGGGATTAACAATGAGCAGTTCTTC
CASSPGINNEQFF
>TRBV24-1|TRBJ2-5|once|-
TGTGCCACTAGAGAGACCGGATCGGAGACCCAGTACTTC
CATRETGSETQYF
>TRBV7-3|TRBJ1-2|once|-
TGTGCCAGCAGCCCAGACGGAAACTATGGCTACACCTTC
CASSPDGNYGYTF
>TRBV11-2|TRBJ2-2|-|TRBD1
TGTGCCAGCAGCCCGCGGGCCACCGGGACAGGGAACACCGGGGAGCTGTTTTTT
CASSPRATGTGNTGELFF
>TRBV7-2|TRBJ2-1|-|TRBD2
TGTGCCAGCAGCTTAGGTCGCGGGAGATCCTACAATGAGCAGTTCTTC
CASSLGRGRSYNEQFF
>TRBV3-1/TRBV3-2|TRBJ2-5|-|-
TGTGCCAGCAGCTCTGTTAGTACCCAAGAGACCCAGTACTTC
CASSSVSTQETQYF
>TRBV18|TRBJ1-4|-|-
TGTGCCAGCTCACCCCCAGGGAGGGGGGAAAAACTGTTTTTT
CASSPPGRGEKLFF
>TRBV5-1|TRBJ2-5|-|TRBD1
TGCGCCAGCAGCTTGTCCTTCCGAGACAGGGCGAGAGGGGAGACCCAGTACTTC
CASSLSFRDRARGETQYF
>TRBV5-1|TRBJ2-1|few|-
TGCGCCAGCAGAGCTACCACCGGCGACAATGAGCAGTTCTTC
CASRATTGDNEQFF
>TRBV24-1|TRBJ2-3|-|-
TGTGCCACCACCGCGCGGGATGGCACAGATACGCAGTATTTT
CATTARDGTDTQYF
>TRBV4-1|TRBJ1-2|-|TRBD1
TGCGCCAGCAGCCAAGGGGAGGGACAGTACTATGGCTACACCTTC
CASSQGEGQYYGYTF
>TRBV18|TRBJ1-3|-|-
TGTGCCAGCTCACGAAGAGGCTCGGACGCCTCTGGAAACACCATATATTTT
CASSRRGSDASGNTIYF
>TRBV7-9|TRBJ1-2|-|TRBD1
TGTGCCAGCAGCTCCGCTAGGGGGCTTCTAAACTATGGCTACACCTTC
CASSSARGLLNYGYTF
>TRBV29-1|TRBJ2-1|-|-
TGCAGCGTTGGACGGGGTTACAATGAGCAGTTCTTC
CSVGRGYNEQFF
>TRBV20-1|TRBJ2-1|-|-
TGCAGTTCGGGACTTAACAATGAGCAGTTCTTC
CSSGLNNEQFF
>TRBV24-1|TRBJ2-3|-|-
TGTGCCACCAGTGACCCCGCCAGGGGGCGGGGGACAGATACGCAGTATTTT
CATSDPARGRGTDTQYF
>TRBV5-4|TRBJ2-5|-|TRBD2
TGTGCCAGCAGCCCAGAGGGACTAGCGGACTACCAAGAGACCCAGTACTTC
CASSPEGLADYQETQYF
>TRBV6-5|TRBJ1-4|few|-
TGTGCCAGCAGTTACCCGGATAAGCCTAATGAAAAACTGTTTTTT
CASSYPDKPNEKLFF
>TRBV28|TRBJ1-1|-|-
TGTGCCAGCAGTAGGGGAGGGGTGAACACTGAAGCTTTCTTT
CASSRGGVNTEAFF
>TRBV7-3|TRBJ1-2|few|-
TGTGCCAGCAGCTTAAATCCCGGACAAGATGGCTACACCTTC
CASSLNPGQDGYTF
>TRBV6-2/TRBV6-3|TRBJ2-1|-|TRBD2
TGTGCCAGCAGCCCTAGCGGGAGACAAAATAATGAGCAGTTCTTC
CASSPSGRQNNEQFF
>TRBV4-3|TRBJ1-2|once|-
TGCGCCAGCAGCCAAGGGCAGACGACTAACTATGGCTACACCTTC
CASSQGQTTNYGYTF
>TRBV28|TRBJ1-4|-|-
TGTGCCAGCAGTTCCGGGAGAAGCGGTGAAAAACTGTTTTTT
CASSSGRSGEKLFF
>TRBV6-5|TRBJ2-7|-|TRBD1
TGTGCCAGCAGAGCCCCCGGACAGGGAGCCTACGAGCAGTACTTC
CASRAPGQGAYEQYF
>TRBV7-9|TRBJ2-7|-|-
TGTGCCAGCAGCTTAGGGCGGGACAGAAGCTTC
CASSLGRDRSF
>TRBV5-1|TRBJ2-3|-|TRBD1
TGCGCCAGCAGCCCAGGGACAGTCCGCACAGATACGCAGTATTTT
CASSPGTVRTDTQYF
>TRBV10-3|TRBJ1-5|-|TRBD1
TGTGCCATCAGGACAGGGTCTGGTCAGCCCCAGCATTTT
CAIRTGSGQPQHF
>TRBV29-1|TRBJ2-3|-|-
TGCAGCGTGGGCAGGGATAGGGGAGATACGCAGTATTTT
CSVGRDRGDTQYF